The entry that follows covers one T cell receptor beta chain sequence. Assay: immunoSEQ multiplex PCR; the TCRdb copy retains only in-frame clones and omits some. The repertoire holds around 160,000 clones, with 80% to 90% as singletons. The data are from a study of blood T cell repertoires in COVID-19. Overall study: The cDNA or gDNA used as material had been derived from T cells, B-cell-depleted T cells, or PBMCs.

Losses at the gene ends were 6 bases for V and 7 bases for J; bases not matched to a gene: 4. This CDR3 contains 12 residues. The germline gives CDR1 SNHLY, CDR2 FYNNEI. This TCR came from a man aged 60 to 75 with acute or convalescent COVID-19. Sequencing used peripheral blood. V is TRBV2 and J is TRBJ2-5, with 8 nucleotides matching TRBD1. In nucleotides, the CDR3 is TGTGCCAGCAGGGACAGGGCGGGGACCCAGTACTTC. It codes for CASRDRAGTQYF.